The 7 T cell receptor beta chains below come from one sample, sequenced in a study of human T cells and chemical hapten exposure. TCRdb ran MiXCR on the RACE reads and lists one entry per CDR3 protein. The data contain 85,000 to 120,000 distinct CDR3 sequences, 9.5% to 15% of them singletons. Regarding time point: pre-sensitization, week 0. Treatment described: therapeutic diphenylcyclopropenone sensitization with weekly scalp DPC. The material was whole blood, obtained in connection with sensitization to the hapten diphenylcyclopropenone (DPC). These receptors were obtained from a woman aged 50 to 60 with alopecia areata. Some clones in this sample may be carry-over from other donors' samples.

In its sample, this clonotype was seen a few times. V and J are TRBV5-1 and TRBJ1-1, with D possibly matching TRBD1 (6 bases). The CDR3 loop spans 15 amino acids. Trimming cost V 1 base and J 1 base, with 11 bases left between them. The V gene's germline CDR1 is SGHRS and CDR2 YFSETQ. The CDR3 here is CASSLQGPSNTEAFF. As DNA, the CDR3 is TGCGCCAGCAGCTTGCAGGGGCCCTCGAACACTGAAGCTTTCTTT.

DNA of the CDR3: TGTGCCAGCAGCACCACAGGGTTCACTGAAGCTTTCTTT. Translated: CASSTTGFTEAFF. J is TRBJ1-1 and V is TRBV11-3; D perhaps matches TRBD1 (6 bases). CDR3 length equals 13 residues. The germline V and J ends were trimmed by 5 bases and 4 bases, with 11 bases remaining between them. The germline gives CDR1 SGHNT, CDR2 YENEEA. Using reference TRBV11-3 and TRBJ1-1 for the parts outside the CDR3, the full variable domain is EAGVVQSPRYKIIEKKQPVAFWCNPISGHNTLYWYLQNLGQGPELLIRYENEEAVDDSQLPKDRFSAERLKGVDSTLKIQPAELGDSAVYLCASSTTGFTEAFFGQGTRLTVV.

This clonotype was seen a handful of times. The chain has TRBV18 and TRBJ2-3; D not certain. This CDR3 is 14 amino acids long. Germline-derived CDR1 and CDR2 are KGHSH and LQKENI. V was cut by 6 bases and J by 0 bases, with 10 bases left in between. Here the CDR3 reads CASSTSASTDTQYF. In nucleotides, the CDR3 is TGTGCCAGCTCCACTTCAGCTAGCACAGATACGCAGTATTTT. Looking up the rest from reference TRBV18 and TRBJ2-3 gives the full variable domain: NAGVMQNPRHLVRRRGQEARLRCSPMKGHSHVYWYRQLPEEGLKFMVYLQKENIIDESGMPKERFSAEFPKEGPSILRIQQVVRGDSAAYFCASSTSASTDTQYFGPGTRLTVL.

This clonotype was observed at least ten times. The V call is TRBV6-5, the J call TRBJ1-1; tentatively, D is TRBD1 (6 bases). V shed 6 bases and J shed 1 base, with 15 bases lying between them. CDR3 length: 15 residues. Per germline, CDR1 MNHEY and CDR2 SVGAGI. Here the CDR3 reads CASSTNRATNTEAFF. As DNA, the CDR3 is TGTGCCAGCAGCACCAACAGGGCTACGAACACTGAAGCTTTCTTT.

This rearrangement joins TRBV12-3 or TRBV12-4 to TRBJ1-5; D is undetermined. V was shortened by 5 bases and J by 9 bases, with 11 bases between the two germline ends. This CDR3 is 12 amino acids long. CDR3 loop: CASSLPGLPQHF. CDR3 coding DNA: TGTGCCAGCAGTCTACCGGGCCTGCCCCAGCATTTT.

This sequence joins TRBV18 and TRBJ2-1; D gene uncertain. Germline loops: CDR1 KGHSH, CDR2 LQKENI. With 3 bases removed from V and 0 bases from J, the gap between germline ends came to 9 bases. This CDR3 spans 15 amino acids. In DNA, the CDR3 is TGTGCCAGCTCACCCCGCCGTAGCTCCTACAATGAGCAGTTCTTC. Translated, it gives CASSPRRSSYNEQFF.

The genes are TRBV18 and TRBJ2-1; 10 bases align to TRBD2. Trimming at V came to 2 bases and at J to 4 bases, leaving 5 bases not matched to a gene. The CDR3 is 16 amino acids. CDR1 is KGHSH and CDR2 is LQKENI in the germline V gene. The DNA of the CDR3 is TGTGCCAGCTCACCATCGTTAGCGGGGGGATACAATGAGCAGTTCTTC. Translated: CASSPSLAGGYNEQFF.